This TCR beta chain was retrieved from a study of blood T cell repertoires in COVID-19. Only in-frame clones appear in the TCRdb table, and some are missing; sequencing was by immunoSEQ multiplex PCR. The sample contains some 220,000 clones, 70% to 90% of which appear only once. This CDR3 contains 14 residues. The V segment lost 7 bases and the J segment 2 bases; nucleotides outside the gene matches: 5. The germline V gene encodes CDR1 MDHEN and CDR2 SYDVKM. This clonotype was sampled from a woman aged 60-75 years with active or convalescent COVID-19. This sequence joins TRBV28 and TRBJ1-3; 7 nucleotides match TRBD1. Sequencing was carried out using peripheral blood. The CDR3 sequence: CASTPDRTGNTIYF. CDR3 sequence (DNA): TGTGCCAGCACCCCGGACAGGACTGGAAACACCATATATTTT. The full variable domain, its missing parts supplied by reference TRBV28 and TRBJ1-3, is DVKVTQSSRYLVKRTGEKVFLECVQDMDHENMFWYRQDPGLGLRLIYFSYDVKMKEKGDIPEGYSVSREKKERFSLILESASTNQTSMYLCASTPDRTGNTIYFGEGSWLTVV.